Each of the 17 T cell receptor beta chains below was sequenced from the same sample in a study of shared clonotypes between healthy human individuals. CD45RO-negative, CCR7-positively selected cells formed the naive CD8 fraction, excluding terminally differentiated effector memory CD45RA+ cells. Sequencing was performed with immunoSEQ multiplex PCR; in TCRdb, only in-frame clones are kept and a portion is missing. The table lists around 1.9 million clones, roughly 93% of them singletons. Sequencing was performed on naive CD8+ T cells from PBMCs. The receptor source for this set is a young man in good health. Some clones in this sample may be carry-over from other donors' samples.

The chain combines TRBV19 with TRBJ2-7, with a possible D match to TRBD1 (6 bases). This CDR3 has 15 amino acids. CDR1 is LNHDA, CDR2 SQIVND, per germline (reference sequence). V lost 8 bases, J lost 3 bases, and 20 bases lay in between. In nucleotides, the CDR3 is TGTGCCAGTCAAACCCTCCATGGACAGCACTACGAGCAGTACTTC. It codes for CASQTLHGQHYEQYF.

In this sample, this clone turned up once. The J gene is TRBJ1-1, the V gene TRBV4-1; the D is unclear. Germline-derived CDR1 and CDR2 are MGHRA and YSYEKL. This CDR3 is built from 14 residues. Trimming left V 6 bases short and J 0 bases short, with 11 bases between. The CDR3 DNA reads as TGCGCCAGCAGTCAAAACCCAGTGAACACTGAAGCTTTCTTT. As protein: CASSQNPVNTEAFF.

V is TRBV7-3 and J is TRBJ1-1; D unclear. V lost 1 base to trimming and J lost 1 base, with 16 bases between them. Per the germline V gene, CDR1 is SGHTA and CDR2 is FQGTGA. The CDR3 length is 17 residues. The CDR3 nucleotides are TGTGCCAGCAGCTTAATCGGGAGGGTTCGGGAGAACACTGAAGCTTTCTTT. Translated, it gives CASSLIGRVRENTEAFF. Drawing the rest from reference TRBV7-3 and TRBJ1-1, the complete variable domain is GAGVSQTPSNKVTEKGKYVELRCDPISGHTALYWYRQSLGQGPEFLIYFQGTGAADDSGLPNDRFFAVRPEGSVSTLKIQRTERGDSAVYLCASSLIGRVRENTEAFFGQGTRLTVV.

The rearrangement joins TRBV2 to TRBJ1-1; maybe TRBD1 (5 bases). The CDR3 loop spans 18 amino acids. Deletions cut 4 bases from V and 0 bases from J, with 21 bases between. Germline V CDR1 and CDR2: SNHLY, FYNNEI. The CDR3 DNA reads TGTGCCAGCAGTGCAGACCGGGACGTCGGACCACTGAACACTGAAGCTTTCTTT. Translated: CASSADRDVGPLNTEAFF.

V and J are TRBV9 and TRBJ2-1; 10 bases line up with TRBD2. This CDR3 comprises 16 residues. CDR1 and CDR2 from the germline V gene are SGDLS and YYNGEE. V dropped 0 bases and J dropped 6; count of bases not matched to a gene: 6. CDR3 protein: CASSVGGSGRANEQFF. The CDR3 DNA reads as TGTGCCAGCAGCGTAGGGGGAAGCGGGAGGGCCAATGAGCAGTTCTTC.

As concerns this clone: The sample has other DNA sequences that encode this CDR3 too. This rearrangement joins TRBV25-1 to TRBJ1-2; D is undetermined. This CDR3 has 13 residues. Germline CDR1 MGHDK, CDR2 SYGVNS. V was clipped by 2 bases and J by 2 bases, with 6 bases between them. The CDR3 protein is CASSEVRNYGYTF. The DNA of the CDR3 is TGTGCCAGCAGTGAAGTCCGAAACTATGGCTACACCTTC.

J is TRBJ1-1 and V is TRBV19; 7 positions agree with TRBD1. The CDR3 extends over 15 amino acids. V lost 4 bases, J lost 0 bases, and 5 bases stayed unmatched. Germline V gene lookup returns CDR1 LNHDA and CDR2 SQIVND (reference sequence). The CDR3 sequence is CASSRNRGVNTEAFF. CDR3 bases: TGTGCCAGTAGTAGAAACAGGGGAGTGAACACTGAAGCTTTCTTT.

To note about this clone: The same CDR3 arises from other DNA sequences in this sample as well. The chain has TRBV28 and TRBJ2-1; D call uncertain. CDR3 size: 11 residues. V lost 1 base to trimming and J lost 10 bases, with 5 bases between them. Germline loops: CDR1 MDHEN, CDR2 SYDVKM. For the CDR3, the DNA is TGTGCCAGCAGTTTATTGGTCGAGCAGTTCTTC. Protein sequence: CASSLLVEQFF.

The chain uses TRBV6-5 and TRBJ2-1; perhaps TRBD2 as D (6 bases). Germline values: CDR1 MNHEY, CDR2 SVGAGI. This CDR3 contains 13 residues. V was trimmed by 6 bases and J by 6 bases, leaving 12 bases between them. The CDR3 spells CASRGGVFNEQFF. As DNA, the CDR3 is TGTGCCAGCAGGGGGGGAGTTTTCAATGAGCAGTTCTTC.

This rearrangement joins TRBV15 to TRBJ2-1, with 10 bases matching TRBD2. The V gene end was trimmed by 5 bases and the J gene end by 12 bases; junction bases not matched to a gene: 7. From germline, CDR1 is LNHNV and CDR2 YYDKDF (reference sequence). The CDR3 is 13 amino acids. CDR3 loop: CATSGPLAGAQFF. CDR3 sequence (DNA): TGTGCCACCAGCGGACCGCTAGCGGGAGCGCAGTTCTTC. Full variable domain (rest looked up from reference TRBV15 and TRBJ2-1): DAMVIQNPRYQVTQFGKPVTLSCSQTLNHNVMYWYQQKSSQAPKLLFHYYDKDFNNEADTPDNFQSRRPNTSFCFLDIRSPGLGDTAMYLCATSGPLAGAQFFGPGTRLTVL.

CDR3 region: CASSQRQINSPLHF. The CDR3 DNA follows: TGTGCCAGCAGCCAGAGACAGATTAATTCACCCCTCCACTTT. This chain uses TRBV28 with TRBJ1-6; a weak D match, TRBD1 (5 bases). Germline V gene lookup returns CDR1 MDHEN and CDR2 SYDVKM. Trimming removed 6 bases from V and 6 bases from J, with 12 bases in between. This CDR3 is 14 amino acids long.

The V gene is TRBV7-6, the J gene TRBJ2-1, with 8 bases aligning to TRBD1. CDR1 and CDR2 (germline): SGHVS, FNYEAQ. V lost 3 bases and J lost 7; bases outside the gene matches: 5. The CDR3 contains 14 residues. CDR3 sequence: CASSFRTGRNEQFF. The DNA of the CDR3 is TGTGCCAGCAGCTTTAGGACAGGGAGGAATGAGCAGTTCTTC.

The chain uses TRBV2 and TRBJ2-1; 12 nucleotides match TRBD2. V shed 6 bases and J 3 bases; nucleotides not matched to a gene: 3. CDR3 size: 15 residues. Germline CDR1 and CDR2: SNHLY and FYNNEI. The CDR3 is CASRALAGGYNEQFF. CDR3 DNA: TGTGCCAGCAGGGCACTAGCGGGAGGCTACAATGAGCAGTTCTTC.

The gene calls are TRBV7-8 and TRBJ2-7, with 15 nucleotides matching TRBD2. CDR1 and CDR2 (germline): SGHVS, FQNEAQ. CDR3 size: 17 residues. With 5 bases clipped from V and 4 bases from J, the junction kept 9 bases outside the gene matches. CDR3 amino acids: CASSLNGGLAGGYEQYF. The CDR3 DNA reads TGTGCCAGCAGCCTGAACGGAGGACTAGCGGGAGGGTACGAGCAGTACTTC.

The CDR3 DNA is TGTGCCAGCAGTTCGGGAGGGGGGGCGAACTATGGCTACACCTTC. Encoded protein: CASSSGGGANYGYTF. The V call is TRBV27, the J call TRBJ1-2; a possible D gene is TRBD1 (6 bases). Trimming removed 4 bases at V and 2 bases at J, with 14 bases between. Germline V lookup: CDR1 MNHEY, CDR2 SMNVEV (reference sequence). The CDR3 contains 15 residues.

The chain joins TRBV11-2 to TRBJ2-7, with D uncertain. The CDR3 is 11 amino acids. Germline-derived CDR1 and CDR2 are SGHAT and FQNNGV. Trimming cost V 3 bases and J 6 bases, with 6 bases left between them. The CDR3 here is CASSFSSEQYF. The DNA for the CDR3 is TGTGCCAGCAGCTTTAGCTCCGAGCAGTACTTC.

This chain uses TRBV9 with TRBJ2-1; possibly TRBD1 for D (6 bases). The germline V and J ends were trimmed by 0 bases and 7 bases, with 14 bases remaining between them. Germline CDR1 reads SGDLS; CDR2 reads YYNGEE. The CDR3 spans 15 residues. The CDR3, as DNA: TGTGCCAGCAGCGTAGCGGCAGGGGATTTGAATGAGCAGTTCTTC. Its translation is CASSVAAGDLNEQFF.